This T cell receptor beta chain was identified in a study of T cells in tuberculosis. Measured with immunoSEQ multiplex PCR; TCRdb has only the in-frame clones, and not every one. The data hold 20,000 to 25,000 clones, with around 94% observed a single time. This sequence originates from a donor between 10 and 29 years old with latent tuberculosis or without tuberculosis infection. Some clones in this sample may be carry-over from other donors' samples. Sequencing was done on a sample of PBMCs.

The CDR3 sequence: CAWSQGSYEQYF. CDR3 nucleotide sequence: TGTGCCTGGAGTCAGGGCTCCTACGAGCAGTACTTC. The V gene is TRBV30, the J gene TRBJ2-7; a possible D gene is TRBD1 (5 bases). Trimming cost V 2 bases and J 0 bases, with 5 bases left between them. Germline V gene lookup returns CDR1 GTSNPN and CDR2 SVGIG (reference sequence). This CDR3 spans 12 amino acids.